This TCR beta chain was documented in a study of Ad26.COV2.S vaccination and SARS-CoV-2 variants. This clone occurred once. Specified treatment: roughly 19 received Ad26.COV2.S at low or high dose, single or two shots; five or six received placebo; per-sample allocation not given. At day 63 after the first vaccine or placebo injection, samples were drawn. Trimming took 4 bases from V and 4 from J, leaving 9 bases between them. The CDR3 spans 12 residues. Germline assignment: CDR1 SGHDT and CDR2 YYEEEE. Profiled with immunoSEQ multiplex PCR; TCRdb holds only in-frame clones, not every one. The data show over 400,000 clones, with about 88% seen just once and around 2.5% held by the top ten.

This material consisted of peripheral blood, taken in a trial of Ad26.COV2.S vaccine versus placebo. The V call is TRBV5-6, the J call TRBJ2-7; tentatively, D is TRBD1 or TRBD2 (5 bases each). The clonotype was recovered from a person aged 18 to 65 who received the Ad26.COV2.S COVID-19 vaccine or a placebo. CDR3 sequence reads: CASSMGEYEQYV. The CDR3 DNA follows: TGTGCCAGCAGCATGGGGGAGTACGAGCAGTACGTC.